This paragraph covers one T cell receptor (beta chain) sequence. This CDR3 has 14 amino acids. The V segment lost 4 bases and the J segment 2 bases; nucleotides outside the gene matches: 4. These data originate in a study of T-cell reconstitution after alpha-beta-depleted transplantation in children. As it was prepared, the TCRbeta library received unique molecular identifiers. TCRdb reprocessed the PCR reads with MiXCR, giving one entry per CDR3 protein. The sample lists 210,000 or so distinct CDR3 sequences; approximately 10% were seen once. The chain recombines TRBV12-3 or TRBV12-4 with TRBJ1-1, with TRBD1 identical over 7 bases. This clonotype was obtained from a human donor who donated a stem cell graft to a child with acute lymphoblastic leukemia. Sequences were derived from PBMCs from the stem cell graft donor, sampled from the stem cell graft. CDR3 coding DNA: TGTGCCAGCAGTTGGAGGGACAGAAACACTGAAGCTTTCTTT. Translating gives CASSWRDRNTEAFF.